The next 20 T cell receptor beta chains were all read from a single sample in a study of early T cells in non-severe SARS-CoV-2 infection. TCRdb re-derived calls from the 5' RACE reads in MiXCR, one entry per CDR3 protein. The sample carries approximately 48,000 distinct CDR3 sequences, about 10% recorded once. The source material was whole blood. Receptor source: an adult who was a healthcare worker with PCR-confirmed SARS-CoV-2 infection or an uninfected control (not recorded which).

This clonotype was observed at least ten times. The rearrangement joins TRBV5-5 to TRBJ1-3; TRBD1 might be the D (5 bases). Trimming pared 3 bases from V and 10 bases from J, leaving 17 bases between. The V gene's germline CDR1 is SGHKS and CDR2 YYEKEE (reference sequence). CDR3 length: 14 amino acids. This chain's CDR3 is CASSSTLLEGTIYF. In DNA form, the CDR3 reads TGTGCCAGCAGCTCGACTCTCTTGGAGGGGACCATATATTTT. The full variable domain, its missing parts supplied by reference TRBV5-5 and TRBJ1-3, is DAGVTQSPTHLIKTRGQQVTLRCSPISGHKSVSWYQQVLGQGPQFIFQYYEKEERGRGNFPDRFSARQFPNYSSELNVNALLLGDSALYLCASSSTLLEGTIYFGEGSWLTVV.

This clonotype has a count of ten or more. The chain couples TRBV12-3 or TRBV12-4 to TRBJ1-6; D call uncertain. CDR3 length equals 14 residues. The V end was cut by 4 bases, the J end by 5 bases, with 9 bases between. CDR3 protein: CASSWKQNNSPLHF. The DNA of the CDR3 is TGTGCCAGCAGTTGGAAACAGAATAATTCACCCCTCCACTTT.

The chain combines TRBV6-5 with TRBJ2-7, with unresolved D. The CDR3 is made up of 15 amino acids. The germline V and J ends were trimmed by 5 bases and 6 bases, with 20 bases remaining between them. Per germline, CDR1 MNHEY and CDR2 SVGAGI. In DNA form, the CDR3 reads TGTGCCAGCAGTGTATCTAAACCAAATCCGGCCGAGCAGTACTTC. Translation gives CASSVSKPNPAEQYF.

The rearrangement uses TRBV29-1 and TRBJ1-2, with TRBD1 matching over 7 bases. The CDR3 is made up of 16 amino acids. V trimming: 4 bases; J trimming: 1 base; junction bases outside the gene matches: 12. Per germline, CDR1 SQVTM and CDR2 ANQGSEA. Here the CDR3 reads CSVVAHTGAINYGYTF. CDR3 bases: TGCAGCGTTGTGGCACACACAGGGGCTATTAACTATGGCTACACCTTC.

This clonotype was seen at least ten times. The J gene is TRBJ2-2, the V gene TRBV12-3 or TRBV12-4; D perhaps matches TRBD1 (5 bases). V was cut by 2 bases and J by 7 bases, with 8 bases left in between. The length of the CDR3 is 13 residues. The CDR3 coding sequence is TGTGCCAGCAGTTTAAAAGGGGACGGGGAGCTGTTTTTT. Its protein is CASSLKGDGELFF.

V usage is TRBV20-1 and J usage is TRBJ1-2; TRBD1 aligns across 8 bases. V gave up 4 bases and J gave up 6 bases; unmatched junction bases: 16. CDR1 DFQATT and CDR2 SNEGSKA come from the germline V gene (reference sequence). The CDR3 is made up of 16 amino acids. CDR3 DNA: TGCAGTGCTACCCACGCCAGACAGGGGTATTATGATGGCTACACCTTC. Its protein product is CSATHARQGYYDGYTF.

Many counts were recorded for this clonotype. The rearrangement links TRBV12-3 or TRBV12-4 to TRBJ2-7; a weak D match, TRBD1 (5 bases). The CDR3 extends over 14 amino acids. Trimming shortened V by 3 bases and J by 2 bases, and 11 bases separated the two germline ends. CDR3 sequence (DNA): TGTGCCAGCAGTTTTGGCAGGGTCACCTACGAGCAGTACTTC. Protein sequence: CASSFGRVTYEQYF.

This clonotype was counted ten times or more. The chain couples TRBV20-1 to TRBJ2-7, with D perhaps given as TRBD1 or TRBD2 (5 bases each). Germline CDR1 DFQATT, CDR2 SNEGSKA (reference sequence). This CDR3 is 15 amino acids long. The V end lost 0 bases, the J end lost 3 bases, and 15 bases lay between the germline ends. CDR3 DNA: TGCAGTGCTAGAGATTTATATGGGGACGACTACGAGCAGTACTTC. Amino acids: CSARDLYGDDYEQYF.

This clonotype was counted at least ten times. This chain's CDR3 is CASSSLSGTLLNEQFF. The CDR3 nucleotides read TGTGCCAGCAGTTCCCTTTCCGGGACTCTTCTCAATGAGCAGTTCTTC. The chain has TRBV28 and TRBJ2-1; tentatively, D is TRBD2 (6 bases). CDR3 length: 16 amino acids. Germline V gene sequence: CDR1 MDHEN, CDR2 SYDVKM. V was shortened by 4 bases and J by 6 bases, with 19 bases between the two germline ends. Together with reference TRBV28 and TRBJ2-1, the CDR3 gives the full variable domain: DVKVTQSSRYLVKRTGEKVFLECVQDMDHENMFWYRQDPGLGLRLIYFSYDVKMKEKGDIPEGYSVSREKKERFSLILESASTNQTSMYLCASSSLSGTLLNEQFFGPGTRLTVL.

This clonotype has only a few counts. This rearrangement joins TRBV15 to TRBJ1-5; D call uncertain. This CDR3 comprises 14 residues. Deletions cut 5 bases from V and 7 bases from J, with 15 bases between. The germline V gene has CDR1 LNHNV and CDR2 YYDKDF (reference sequence). In DNA, the CDR3 is TGTGCCACCAGCCATTTCGGGGTTGGACAGCCCCAGCATTTT. The encoded protein is CATSHFGVGQPQHF.

This clonotype was recorded many times. The chain has TRBV4-3 and TRBJ2-7; unclear D gene. Germline CDR1 is LGHNA and CDR2 is YSLEER. Deletions cut 0 bases from V and 3 bases from J, with 12 bases between. This CDR3 comprises 15 residues. The CDR3 region is CASSQENNGGYEQYF. CDR3 bases: TGCGCCAGCAGCCAAGAAAACAATGGCGGCTACGAGCAGTACTTC.

This clonotype was detected ten times or more. The chain combines TRBV19 with TRBJ2-2; 10 nucleotides match TRBD1. Germline V gene sequence: CDR1 LNHDA, CDR2 SQIVND (reference sequence). This CDR3 has 16 residues. V was clipped by 3 bases and J by 6 bases; unmatched bases: 7. CDR3 nucleotide sequence: TGTGCCAGTAGTATGGGGTCCGGGACAGGGGCCGGGGAGCTGTTTTTT. It translates to CASSMGSGTGAGELFF.

This chain connects TRBV7-2 to TRBJ2-2; possibly TRBD1 for D (5 bases). Trimming removed 2 bases from V and 0 bases from J, with 10 bases in between. CDR3 length: 16 amino acids. The germline gives CDR1 SGHTA, CDR2 FQGNSA. CDR3 residues: CASSLLGPSNTGELFF. The CDR3 region has the DNA TGTGCCAGCAGCTTACTGGGGCCTTCGAACACCGGGGAGCTGTTTTTT.

This clonotype has at least ten counts. This sequence joins TRBV21-1 and TRBJ2-1; the D call TRBD2 from the table was never checked on the DNA. TRBV21-1 is assigned pseudogene status. The CDR3 contains 19 residues. The CDR3 coding sequence is TGTGCCAGCAGCCCCCGGGGGGGTCCTACCGGTGATTCCTACAATGAGCAGTTCTTC. This sequence encodes CASSPRGGPTGDSYNEQFF.

This clonotype has a count of ten or more. V is TRBV29-1 and J is TRBJ1-4; D remains ambiguous. Between the trimmed V and J ends, which lost 6 bases and 6 bases, there was a span of 11 bases. The CDR3 is made up of 12 amino acids. Germline V gene lookup returns CDR1 SQVTM and CDR2 ANQGSEA. The CDR3, as DNA: TGCAGCGTGGGGAAGGAGGATGAAAAACTGTTTTTT. This encodes CSVGKEDEKLFF.

This clonotype was recorded at least ten times. The J gene is TRBJ2-7, the V gene TRBV5-1; D might be TRBD2 (5 bases). Germline loops: CDR1 SGHRS, CDR2 YFSETQ. V dropped 4 bases and J dropped 2 bases, with 13 bases sitting between them. CDR3 length: 14 amino acids. CDR3 nucleotides: TGCGCCAGCAGCGCCGGCCAGACTACCTACGAGCAGTACTTC. Amino acid sequence: CASSAGQTTYEQYF.

The chain employs TRBV20-1 and TRBJ2-3; perhaps D is TRBD1 or TRBD2 (5 bases each). Germline assignment: CDR1 DFQATT and CDR2 SNEGSKA (reference sequence). V was trimmed by 4 bases and J by 7 bases, leaving 9 bases between them. This CDR3 region has 11 residues. The CDR3 sequence is CSAIEGHTQYF. The CDR3 nucleotides are TGCAGTGCTATAGAGGGGCATACGCAGTATTTT.

This clonotype showed up many times. The chain links TRBV11-2 to TRBJ1-2, with D possibly matching TRBD1 (5 bases). Germline loops: CDR1 SGHAT, CDR2 FQNNGV. V was pared by 0 bases and J by 6 bases, with 17 bases between. The CDR3 sequence is 16 residues long. Written as DNA, the CDR3 is TGTGCCAGCAGCTTAGATTCACGAGGGGCTTGGAATGGCTACACCTTC. This gives the protein CASSLDSRGAWNGYTF.

This rearrangement joins TRBV29-1 to TRBJ2-7; D is ambiguous. V lost 4 bases to trimming and J lost 3 bases, with 10 bases between them. The CDR3 covers 12 residues. Per germline, CDR1 SQVTM and CDR2 ANQGSEA. CDR3 amino acids: CSVAATSYEQYF. Here the CDR3 DNA reads TGCAGCGTTGCTGCAACGAGCTACGAGCAGTACTTC.

The gene calls are TRBV6-5 and TRBJ2-5, with D tentatively TRBD1 or TRBD2 (6 bases each). The CDR3 spans 17 residues. Germline V CDR1 and CDR2: MNHEY, SVGAGI. V dropped 0 bases and J dropped 7 bases, with 21 bases sitting between them. The CDR3 region is CASSYSMDGGIAGTQYF. Written as DNA, the CDR3 is TGTGCCAGCAGTTACTCGATGGACGGGGGCATTGCTGGGACCCAGTACTTC.